Reported below is one T cell receptor (beta chain). This entry is derived from a study of blood T cell repertoires in COVID-19. Across the study: COVID-19 samples from acute and convalescent phases originated in the United States, Italy and Spain.

In the authors' workflow: Amplified reference gene primers provided the basis for estimating nucleated cell counts. Sequencing used immunoSEQ multiplex PCR; TCRdb keeps in-frame clones, though not all of them. Clone size and the V and J calls come from that table; the DNA yielded D and trimming. The sample consists of fewer than 250,000 clones, around four fifths of them appearing once. This CDR3 has 15 residues. The V gene's germline CDR1 is KGHSH and CDR2 LQKENI. The junction had 9 bases not matched to a gene; V was cut back by 1 base and J by 14 bases. The TCR comes from a man aged 60 to 75 with COVID-19, enrolled during active disease. Source material: peripheral blood. The chain uses TRBV18 and TRBJ2-3, with 13 bases matching TRBD2. In DNA, the CDR3 is TGTGCCAGCTCACCACTAACTAGCGGGAGGGCCTATCTGTATTTT. Translation: CASSPLTSGRAYLYF.